The 3 T cell receptor beta chains below come from one sample, sequenced in a study of regulatory T cells in long-lasting Graves disease. This sample's time point: persistent/refractory GD, antithyroid drugs over 5 years with positive TRAb. PBMCs were the source of the RNA used for TCR sequencing. For TCR beta, libraries came from iRepertoire HTBI primers and Arm-PCR of CDR3 regions. MiXCR was run by TCRdb on the multiplex PCR reads, yielding one entry per CDR3 protein. The sample carries fewer than 400,000 distinct CDR3 sequences, roughly 20% recorded once. The sequencing used peripheral blood mononuclear cells (PBMCs), collected when the disease was refractory, from a patient treated with antithyroid drugs. These receptor sequences come from a female donor with Graves disease.

This clonotype was recorded many times. The chain recombines TRBV12-3 or TRBV12-4 with TRBJ1-2, with 9 bases fitting TRBD1. J gave up 8 bases and V 4 bases, and 8 bases lay outside the gene matches. CDR3 size: 14 residues. The CDR3 loop is CASSSPDRGGGYTF. For the CDR3, the DNA is TGTGCCAGCAGTTCCCCGGACAGGGGCGGCGGCTACACCTTC.

The chain joins TRBV12-3 or TRBV12-4 to TRBJ1-4; 8 positions match TRBD1. The CDR3 has 16 amino acids. With 5 bases clipped from V and 7 bases from J, the junction kept 12 bases outside the gene matches. The CDR3 reads CASSRTDRAAFEKLFF. CDR3 bases: TGTGCCAGCAGTCGGACGGACAGGGCAGCGTTTGAAAAACTGTTTTTT.

This clonotype was seen a few times. The chain combines TRBV3-1 with TRBJ1-3; a weak D match, TRBD1 (6 bases). This CDR3 spans 18 amino acids. Trimming took 0 bases from V and 4 from J, leaving 19 bases between them. The germline V gene has CDR1 LGHDT and CDR2 YNNKEL (reference sequence). In DNA, the CDR3 is TGTGCCAGCAGCCAAGAGGGGGTCCCGGACAGTTACGGAAACACCATATATTTT. As protein: CASSQEGVPDSYGNTIYF.